One and the same sample provided the 17 T cell receptor beta chains below, sequenced in a study of cytomegalovirus exposure and HLA in healthy donors. The study ran its PCR with 60 Vbeta and 13 Jbeta primers. TCRdb's copy holds only in-frame clones and misses some; the assay was immunoSEQ multiplex PCR. The repertoire has about 190,000 clones, 75% to 80% of them found once; the top ten carry 4.5% to 7.5%. Sequencing used PBMCs. These receptors originate from a woman aged 25 to 39 in good health and CMV-seropositive.

V usage is TRBV19 and J usage is TRBJ2-2; the D is unclear. This CDR3 spans 14 amino acids. Germline V gives CDR1 LNHDA, CDR2 SQIVND (reference sequence). V lost 4 bases and J lost 5, with 11 bases in between. As DNA, the CDR3 is TGTGCCAGTAGTAGCGGTTTTGGGACCGGGGAGCTGTTTTTT. Its protein is CASSSGFGTGELFF.

The J gene is TRBJ2-6, the V gene TRBV7-8; TRBD1 matches 8 bases. The germline V gene has CDR1 SGHVS and CDR2 FQNEAQ. The CDR3 loop spans 18 amino acids. V shed 6 bases, J shed 0 bases, and the junction held 10 bases outside the gene matches. CDR3 residues: CASRPDRGGFSGANVLTF. Here the CDR3 DNA reads TGTGCCAGCAGACCAGACAGGGGCGGATTCTCTGGGGCCAACGTCCTGACTTTC.

This clone was seen at least ten times. This chain joins TRBV4-3 and TRBJ1-4; 9 nucleotides line up with TRBD1. The length of the CDR3 is 15 residues. With 0 bases clipped from V and 7 bases from J, the junction kept 3 bases outside the gene matches. Germline values: CDR1 LGHNA, CDR2 YSLEER. The CDR3 sequence: CASSQEQGAGEKLFF. The CDR3 bases are TGCGCCAGCAGCCAAGAACAGGGGGCCGGTGAAAAACTGTTTTTT.

The rearrangement uses TRBV5-6 and TRBJ2-6; D remains ambiguous. Trimming pared 2 bases from V and 1 base from J, leaving 16 bases between. Germline values: CDR1 SGHDT, CDR2 YYEEEE. This CDR3 region has 18 residues. The CDR3 is CASSLSHTERSGANVLTF. CDR3 in DNA: TGTGCCAGCAGCTTATCACATACCGAAAGATCTGGGGCCAACGTCCTGACTTTC.

V and J are TRBV6-5 and TRBJ2-3; 8 nucleotides match TRBD1. The germline CDR1 and CDR2 sequences are MNHEY and SVGAGI. This CDR3 is 12 amino acids long. V trimming: 8 bases; J trimming: 5 bases; junction bases outside the gene matches: 3. CDR3 sequence: CASRDRGDTQYF. Written as DNA, the CDR3 is TGTGCCAGCCGCGACAGGGGAGATACGCAGTATTTT.

The chain joins TRBV5-1 to TRBJ1-2; D is uncertain. V was cut by 2 bases and J by 4 bases, with 6 bases left in between. The germline V gene has CDR1 SGHRS and CDR2 YFSETQ. The CDR3 sequence is 12 residues long. CDR3 nucleotides: TGCGCCAGCAGCTTCGGGATCTATGGCTACACCTTC. Protein sequence: CASSFGIYGYTF.

This sequence joins TRBV7-8 and TRBJ1-4, with 7 bases fitting TRBD1. V lost 6 bases, J lost 4 bases, and 8 bases stayed unmatched. The V gene's germline CDR1 is SGHVS and CDR2 FQNEAQ. The CDR3 runs 15 residues. In DNA, the CDR3 is TGTGCCAGCAGTTTACCGGGACAGCATAATGAAAAACTGTTTTTT. This encodes CASSLPGQHNEKLFF. Together with reference TRBV7-8 and TRBJ1-4, the CDR3 gives the full variable domain: GAGVSQSPRYKVAKRGQDVALRCDPISGHVSLFWYQQALGQGPEFLTYFQNEAQLDKSGLPSDRFFAERPEGSVSTLKIQRTQQEDSAVYLCASSLPGQHNEKLFFGSGTQLSVL.

The chain combines TRBV15 with TRBJ2-1, with D possibly TRBD1 on 5 matching bases. From germline, CDR1 is LNHNV and CDR2 YYDKDF (reference sequence). There are 13 residues in the CDR3. Trimming shortened V by 7 bases and J by 7 bases, and 14 bases separated the two germline ends. The CDR3, as DNA: TGTGCCACCACCAAAAGGGGCCGGAATGAGCAGTTCTTC. Translated: CATTKRGRNEQFF.

This chain connects TRBV9 to TRBJ2-5; tentatively, D is TRBD2 (5 bases). CDR3 size: 15 residues. CDR1 is SGDLS and CDR2 is YYNGEE in the germline V gene. Between the trimmed V and J ends, which lost 0 bases and 1 base, there was a span of 10 bases. The CDR3 nucleotides read TGTGCCAGCAGCGTAGAGGCTAGCTTCCAAGAGACCCAGTACTTC. This gives the protein CASSVEASFQETQYF. The whole variable domain, filled in from reference TRBV9 and TRBJ2-5, reads DSGVTQTPKHLITATGQRVTLRCSPRSGDLSVYWYQQSLDQGLQFLIQYYNGEERAKGNILERFSAQQFPDLHSELNLSSLELGDSALYFCASSVEASFQETQYFGPGTRLLVL.

This rearrangement joins TRBV6-5 to TRBJ1-2; TRBD1 matches at 8 bases. V was pared by 9 bases and J by 4 bases, with 7 bases of the junction left unmatched. The germline V gene encodes CDR1 MNHEY and CDR2 SVGAGI. The CDR3 has 13 residues. CDR3 loop: CASQTGAGYGYTF. The CDR3 DNA reads TGTGCCAGTCAGACAGGGGCTGGCTATGGCTACACCTTC.

The rearrangement uses TRBV6-5 and TRBJ2-7; D is uncertain. The V and J ends lost 5 bases and 6 bases respectively, with 8 bases between them. The V gene's germline CDR1 is MNHEY and CDR2 SVGAGI. This CDR3 has 11 amino acids. In DNA form, the CDR3 reads TGTGCCAGCAGTATGTCGCGCGAGCAGTACTTC. This encodes CASSMSREQYF.

The chain uses TRBV19 and TRBJ2-1; the D gene is possibly TRBD2 (5 bases). V dropped 8 bases and J dropped 6 bases, with 14 bases sitting between them. The CDR3 spans 13 residues. The germline CDR1 and CDR2 sequences are LNHDA and SQIVND (reference sequence). CDR3 amino acids: CASCEGLSNEQFF. The CDR3 DNA reads as TGTGCCAGTTGTGAGGGATTAAGCAATGAGCAGTTCTTC. Using reference TRBV19 and TRBJ2-1 for the parts outside the CDR3, the full variable domain is DGGITQSPKYLFRKEGQNVTLSCEQNLNHDAMYWYRQDPGQGLRLIYYSQIVNDFQKGDIAEGYSVSREKKESFPLTVTSAQKNPTAFYLCASCEGLSNEQFFGPGTRLTVL.

The chain recombines TRBV27 with TRBJ2-5; D gene unclear. The CDR3 is made up of 17 amino acids. The V gene's germline CDR1 is MNHEY and CDR2 SMNVEV (reference sequence). V lost 3 bases to trimming and J lost 0 bases, with 17 bases between them. Here the CDR3 DNA reads TGTGCCAGCAGTTTTGGTAGGCGACTCTTGTACCAAGAGACCCAGTACTTC. Translating gives CASSFGRRLLYQETQYF.

Ten or more counts support this clone. This chain connects TRBV19 to TRBJ1-1, with 7 bases aligning to TRBD1. CDR1 is LNHDA and CDR2 is SQIVND in the germline V gene (reference sequence). Trimming removed 6 bases from V and 11 bases from J; junction bases left unmatched: 6. This CDR3 has 11 amino acids. CDR3 DNA: TGTGCCAGTAGAACAGGGGCGACCGCTTTCTTT. Amino acid sequence: CASRTGATAFF.

The J gene is TRBJ1-2, the V gene TRBV7-6; 8 bases line up with TRBD1. CDR1 and CDR2 from the germline V gene are SGHVS and FNYEAQ. The V segment lost 0 bases and the J segment 2 bases; nucleotides outside the gene matches: 5. This CDR3 is 16 amino acids long. The CDR3 nucleotides are TGTGCCAGCAGCTTAGCCAGGGGGCCCAAAAACTATGGCTACACCTTC. Its protein is CASSLARGPKNYGYTF.

This chain links TRBV5-1 with TRBJ2-5, with 7 bases fitting TRBD1. The CDR3 contains 14 residues. Trimming cost V 3 bases and J 4 bases; bases outside gene matches: 6. Germline V lookup: CDR1 SGHRS, CDR2 YFSETQ. The CDR3 DNA sequence: TGCGCCAGCAGCTCACAGGGGTTGGGAGAGACCCAGTACTTC. Protein: CASSSQGLGETQYF.

The chain combines TRBV5-4 with TRBJ2-3; possible D gene TRBD1, 5 bases. Germline CDR1 and CDR2: SGHNT and YYREEE (reference sequence). This CDR3 is built from 13 residues. V was clipped by 3 bases and J by 3 bases, with 8 bases between them. The CDR3 DNA follows: TGTGCCAGCAGCTCCCCAGGGACAGATACGCAGTATTTT. Protein product: CASSSPGTDTQYF.